The 2 T cell receptor beta chains in this list originate from one sample, sequenced in a study of blood T cell repertoires in COVID-19. Clones were sequenced by immunoSEQ multiplex PCR, and TCRdb holds only the in-frame ones, with some missing. The repertoire consists of about 220,000 clones, with 82% occurring once and the leading ten covering 3.6%. The specimen sequenced was peripheral blood. The receptors shown here come from a woman older than 75 with acute or convalescent COVID-19.

The chain has TRBV7-8 and TRBJ2-1, with 7 bases lining up with TRBD1. CDR3 length: 15 residues. After removal of 6 bases from V and 6 bases from J, the junction contained 11 bases not matched to a gene. Looked up from germline, CDR1 is SGHVS and CDR2 is FQNEAQ. The CDR3 region has the DNA TGTGCCAGCAGGAGGGACAGCGGAAACTCCAATGAGCAGTTCTTC. As protein: CASRRDSGNSNEQFF.

This sequence joins TRBV18 and TRBJ1-2; TRBD1 matches at 9 bases. There are 15 residues in the CDR3. CDR1 and CDR2 (germline): KGHSH, LQKENI. V dropped 3 bases and J dropped 7; count of bases not matched to a gene: 9. DNA of the CDR3: TGTGCCAGCTCACCGAGGGACAGGGAGAATTTTGGCTACACCTTC. Its protein product is CASSPRDRENFGYTF.